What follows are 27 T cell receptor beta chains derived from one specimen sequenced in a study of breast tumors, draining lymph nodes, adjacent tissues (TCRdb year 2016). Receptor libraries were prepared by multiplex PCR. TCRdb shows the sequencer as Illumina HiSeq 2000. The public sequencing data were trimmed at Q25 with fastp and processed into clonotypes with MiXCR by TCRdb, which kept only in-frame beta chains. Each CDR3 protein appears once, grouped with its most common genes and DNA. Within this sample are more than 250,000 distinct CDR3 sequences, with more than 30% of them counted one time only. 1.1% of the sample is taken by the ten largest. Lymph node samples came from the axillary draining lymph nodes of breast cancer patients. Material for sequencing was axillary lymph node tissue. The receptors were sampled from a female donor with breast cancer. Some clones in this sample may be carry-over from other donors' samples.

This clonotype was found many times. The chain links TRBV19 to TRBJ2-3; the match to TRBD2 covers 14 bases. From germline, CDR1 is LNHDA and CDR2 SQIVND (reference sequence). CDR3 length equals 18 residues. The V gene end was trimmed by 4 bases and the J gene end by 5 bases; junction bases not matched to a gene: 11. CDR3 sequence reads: CASSKSGTSGRWGDTQYF. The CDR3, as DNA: TGTGCCAGTAGTAAATCCGGGACTAGCGGGAGATGGGGAGATACGCAGTATTTT.

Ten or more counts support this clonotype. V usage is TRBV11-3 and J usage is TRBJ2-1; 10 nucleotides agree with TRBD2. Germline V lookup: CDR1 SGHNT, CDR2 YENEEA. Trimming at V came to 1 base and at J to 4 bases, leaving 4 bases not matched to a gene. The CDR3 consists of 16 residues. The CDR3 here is CASSLVAGGPYNEQFF. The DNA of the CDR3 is TGTGCCAGCAGCTTAGTAGCGGGAGGACCATACAATGAGCAGTTCTTC. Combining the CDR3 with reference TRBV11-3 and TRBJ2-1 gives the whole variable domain EAGVVQSPRYKIIEKKQPVAFWCNPISGHNTLYWYLQNLGQGPELLIRYENEEAVDDSQLPKDRFSAERLKGVDSTLKIQPAELGDSAVYLCASSLVAGGPYNEQFFGPGTRLTVL.

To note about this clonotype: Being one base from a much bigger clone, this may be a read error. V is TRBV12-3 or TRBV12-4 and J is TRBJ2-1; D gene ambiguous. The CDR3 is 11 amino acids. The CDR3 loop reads CVSSFGHEQFF. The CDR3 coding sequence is TGTGTCAGCAGTTTTGGCCATGAGCAGTTCTTC.

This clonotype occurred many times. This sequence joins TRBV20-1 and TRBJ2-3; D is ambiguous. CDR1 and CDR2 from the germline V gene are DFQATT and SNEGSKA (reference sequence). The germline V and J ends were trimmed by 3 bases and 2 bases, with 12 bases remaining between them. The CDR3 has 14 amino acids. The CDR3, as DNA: TGCAGTGCTAGGGGCGAGGCCTTCACAGATACGCAGTATTTT. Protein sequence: CSARGEAFTDTQYF.

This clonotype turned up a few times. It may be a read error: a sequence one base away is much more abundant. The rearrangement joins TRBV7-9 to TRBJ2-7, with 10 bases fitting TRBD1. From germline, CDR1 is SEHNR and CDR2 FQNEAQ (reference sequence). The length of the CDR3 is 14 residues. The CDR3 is CASSPGQGLYERYF. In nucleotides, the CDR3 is TGTGCCAGCAGCCCGGGACAGGGGCTCTACGAGCGGTACTTC.

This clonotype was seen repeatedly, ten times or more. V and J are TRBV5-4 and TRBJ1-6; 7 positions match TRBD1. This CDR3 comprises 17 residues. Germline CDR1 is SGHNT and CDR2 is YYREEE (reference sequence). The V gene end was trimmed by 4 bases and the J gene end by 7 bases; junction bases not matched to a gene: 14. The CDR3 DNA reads TGTGCCAGCAGCACGGGACAGAACCGTGCACAGAATTCACCCCTCCACTTT. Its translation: CASSTGQNRAQNSPLHF.

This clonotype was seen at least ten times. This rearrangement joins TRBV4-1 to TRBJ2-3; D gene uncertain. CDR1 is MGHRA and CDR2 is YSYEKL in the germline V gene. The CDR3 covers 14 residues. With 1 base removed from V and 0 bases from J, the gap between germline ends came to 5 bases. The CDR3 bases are TGCGCCAGCAGCCAAGTTCCTAGCACAGATACGCAGTATTTT. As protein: CASSQVPSTDTQYF.

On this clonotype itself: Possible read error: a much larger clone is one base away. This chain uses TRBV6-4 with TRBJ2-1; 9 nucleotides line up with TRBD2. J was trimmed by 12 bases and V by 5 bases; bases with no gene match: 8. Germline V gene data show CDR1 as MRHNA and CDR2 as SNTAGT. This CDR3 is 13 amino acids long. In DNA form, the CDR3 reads TGTGCCAGCAGTCACTACGGGACTAGCAGGCAGTTCTTC. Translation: CASSHYGTSRQFF.

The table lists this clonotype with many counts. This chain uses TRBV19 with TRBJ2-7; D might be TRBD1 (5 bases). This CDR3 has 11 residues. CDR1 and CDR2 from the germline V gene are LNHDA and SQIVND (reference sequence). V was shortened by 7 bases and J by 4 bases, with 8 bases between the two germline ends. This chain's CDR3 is CASTAGYEQYF. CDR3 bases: TGTGCCAGTACCGCAGGGTACGAGCAGTACTTC.

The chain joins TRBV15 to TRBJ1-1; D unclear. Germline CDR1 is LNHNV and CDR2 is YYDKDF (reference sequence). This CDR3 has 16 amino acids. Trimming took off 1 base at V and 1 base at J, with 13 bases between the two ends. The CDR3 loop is CATSRGMGVQNTEAFF. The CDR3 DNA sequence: TGTGCCACCAGCAGAGGAATGGGTGTCCAGAACACTGAAGCTTTCTTT.

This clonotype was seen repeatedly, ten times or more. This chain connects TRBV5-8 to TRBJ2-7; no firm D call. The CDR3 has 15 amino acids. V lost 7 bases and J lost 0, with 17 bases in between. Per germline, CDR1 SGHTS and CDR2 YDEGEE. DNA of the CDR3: TGTGCCAGCGCTCGAGGTGACTGGGACTCCTACGAGCAGTACTTC. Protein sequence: CASARGDWDSYEQYF.

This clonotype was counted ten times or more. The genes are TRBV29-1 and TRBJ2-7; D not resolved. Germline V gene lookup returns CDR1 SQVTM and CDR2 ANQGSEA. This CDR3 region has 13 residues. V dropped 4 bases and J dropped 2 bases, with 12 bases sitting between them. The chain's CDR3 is CSVVFVPPYEQYF. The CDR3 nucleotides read TGCAGCGTTGTGTTTGTTCCCCCCTACGAGCAGTACTTC.

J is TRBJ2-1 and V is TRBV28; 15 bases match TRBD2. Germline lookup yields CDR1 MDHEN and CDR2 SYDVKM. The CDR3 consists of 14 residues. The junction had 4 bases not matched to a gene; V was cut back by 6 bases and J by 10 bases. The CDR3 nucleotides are TGTGCCAGCAGCCTCGGGACTAGCGGGAGGGAGCAGTTCTTC. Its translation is CASSLGTSGREQFF.

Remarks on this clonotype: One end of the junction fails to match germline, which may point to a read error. For the CDR3, the DNA is TGCGCCAGCAGTTTACGACGTGAGCAGGGCCTCTCTGGGGCCAACGTCCTGACTTTC. This sequence encodes CASSLRREQGLSGANVLTF. V and J are TRBV5-6 and TRBJ2-6, with a weak D call TRBD1 (5 bases). CDR3 length: 19 residues. Germline V gene lookup returns CDR1 SGHDT and CDR2 YYEEEE.

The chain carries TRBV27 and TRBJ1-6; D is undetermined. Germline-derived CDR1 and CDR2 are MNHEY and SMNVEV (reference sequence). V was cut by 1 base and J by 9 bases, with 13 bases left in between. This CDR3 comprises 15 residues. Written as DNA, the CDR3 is TGTGCCAGCAGTTTATTATCGGGGTTTACTTCACCCCTCCACTTT. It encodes CASSLLSGFTSPLHF.

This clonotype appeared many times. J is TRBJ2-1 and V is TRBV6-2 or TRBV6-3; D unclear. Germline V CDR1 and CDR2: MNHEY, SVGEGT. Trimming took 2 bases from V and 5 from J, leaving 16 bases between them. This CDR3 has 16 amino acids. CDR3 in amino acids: CASSYRVGYGDNEQFF. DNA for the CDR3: TGTGCCAGCAGTTACCGAGTGGGCTACGGTGACAATGAGCAGTTCTTC.

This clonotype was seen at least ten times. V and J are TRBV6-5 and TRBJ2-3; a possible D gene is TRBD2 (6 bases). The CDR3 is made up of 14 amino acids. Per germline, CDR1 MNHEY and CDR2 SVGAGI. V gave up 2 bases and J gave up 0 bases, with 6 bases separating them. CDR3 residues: CASSYGGSTDTQYF. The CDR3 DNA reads TGTGCCAGCAGTTACGGGGGGAGCACAGATACGCAGTATTTT.

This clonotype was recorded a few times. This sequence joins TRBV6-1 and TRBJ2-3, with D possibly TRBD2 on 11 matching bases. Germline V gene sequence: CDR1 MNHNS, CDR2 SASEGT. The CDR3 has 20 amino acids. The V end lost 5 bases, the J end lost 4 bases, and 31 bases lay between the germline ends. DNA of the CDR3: TGTGCCAGCAGTTGGGACAGGGGAACTAGCGGGAGTGAGGTTGCAGATACGCAGTATTTT. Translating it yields CASSWDRGTSGSEVADTQYF.

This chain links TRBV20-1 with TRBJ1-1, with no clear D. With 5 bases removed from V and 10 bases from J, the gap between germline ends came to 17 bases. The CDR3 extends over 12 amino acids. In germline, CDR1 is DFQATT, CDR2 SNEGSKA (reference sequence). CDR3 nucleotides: TGCAGTGCTCAGATACCACAGCGCGGAGCTTTCTTT. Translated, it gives CSAQIPQRGAFF.

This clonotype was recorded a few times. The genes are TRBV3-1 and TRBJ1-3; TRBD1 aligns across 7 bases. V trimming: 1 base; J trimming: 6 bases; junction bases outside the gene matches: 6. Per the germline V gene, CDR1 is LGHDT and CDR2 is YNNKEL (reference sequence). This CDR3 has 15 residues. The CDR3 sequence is CASSQVGRGINTIYF. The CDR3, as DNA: TGTGCCAGCAGCCAAGTCGGCAGGGGGATAAACACCATATATTTT.

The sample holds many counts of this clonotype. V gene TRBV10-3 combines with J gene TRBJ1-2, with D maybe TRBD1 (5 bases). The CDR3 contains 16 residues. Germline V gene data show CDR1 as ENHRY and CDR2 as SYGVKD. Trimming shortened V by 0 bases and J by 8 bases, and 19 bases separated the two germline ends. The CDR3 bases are TGTGCCATCAGTGAGTCGACGGGGGAGAGTCTTGGAGGCTACACCTTC. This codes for CAISESTGESLGGYTF.

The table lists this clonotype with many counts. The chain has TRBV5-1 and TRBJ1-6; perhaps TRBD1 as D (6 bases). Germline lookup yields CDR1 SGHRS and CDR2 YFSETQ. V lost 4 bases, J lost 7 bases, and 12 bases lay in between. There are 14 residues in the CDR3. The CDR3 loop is CASSTGAGNSPLHF. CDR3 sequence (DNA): TGCGCCAGCAGCACGGGGGCTGGGAATTCACCCCTCCACTTT.

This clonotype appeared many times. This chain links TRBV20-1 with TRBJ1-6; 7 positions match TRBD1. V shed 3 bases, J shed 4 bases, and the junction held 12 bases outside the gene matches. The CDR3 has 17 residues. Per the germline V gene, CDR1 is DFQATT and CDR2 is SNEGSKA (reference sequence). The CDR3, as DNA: TGCAGTGCTAGGCAACATACAGGGGACCGGTATAATTCACCCCTCCACTTT. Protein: CSARQHTGDRYNSPLHF.

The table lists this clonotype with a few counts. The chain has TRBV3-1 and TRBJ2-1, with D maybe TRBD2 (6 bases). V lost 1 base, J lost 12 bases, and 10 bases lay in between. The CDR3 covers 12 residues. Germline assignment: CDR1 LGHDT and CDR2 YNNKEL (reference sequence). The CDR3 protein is CASSQAGSSQFF. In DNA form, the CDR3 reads TGTGCCAGCAGCCAAGCCGGGAGCTCGCAGTTCTTC.

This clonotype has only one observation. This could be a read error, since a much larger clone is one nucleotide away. CDR3 in amino acids: CASGLVLAGSLHQFF. As DNA, the CDR3 is TGTGCTAGTGGTTTGGTTCTAGCGGGATCCCTTCATCAGTTCTTC. V gene TRBV12-5 combines with J gene TRBJ2-1; TRBD2 aligns across 9 bases. The CDR3 runs 15 residues. The V gene end was trimmed by 0 bases and the J gene end by 13 bases; junction bases not matched to a gene: 10. Germline assignment: CDR1 LGHNT and CDR2 FRNRAP. The variable domain in full, with the rest retrieved from reference TRBV12-5 and TRBJ2-1, is DARVTQTPRHKVTEMGQEVTMRCQPILGHNTVFWYRQTMMQGLELLAYFRNRAPLDDSGMPKDRFSAEMPDATLATLKIQPSEPRDSAVYFCASGLVLAGSLHQFFGPGTRLTVL.

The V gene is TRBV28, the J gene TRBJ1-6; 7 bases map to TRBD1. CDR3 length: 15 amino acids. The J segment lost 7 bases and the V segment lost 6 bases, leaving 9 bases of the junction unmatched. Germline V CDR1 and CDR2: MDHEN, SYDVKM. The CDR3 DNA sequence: TGTGCCAGCAGAAATCGGGACAGCACAAATTCACCCCTCCACTTT. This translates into CASRNRDSTNSPLHF.

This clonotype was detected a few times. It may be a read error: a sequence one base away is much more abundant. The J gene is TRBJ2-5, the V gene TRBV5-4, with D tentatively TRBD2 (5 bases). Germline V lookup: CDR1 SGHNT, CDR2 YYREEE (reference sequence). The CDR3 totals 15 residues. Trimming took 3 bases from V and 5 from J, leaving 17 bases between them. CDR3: CASSSQTATKETQYF. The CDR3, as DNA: TGTGCCAGCAGCTCCCAAACCGCGACTAAGGAGACCCAGTACTTC.